The source of this T cell receptor beta chain is a study of T cells in Graves' hyperthyroidism and ophthalmopathy. Trimming removed 2 bases at V and 3 bases at J, with 11 bases between. The germline V gene has CDR1 MNHNS and CDR2 SASEGT. This CDR3 contains 14 residues. There were TCR beta CDR3 regions amplified from RNA transcripts. HTBI primers were the set used in a first-round RT-PCR of the TCR CDR3. One entry per CDR3 protein, called by TCRdb with MiXCR from the multiplex PCR reads. The repertoire holds around 700,000 distinct CDR3 sequences, with 18% as singletons. The sample holds many counts of this clonotype.

This sequence originates from a woman in her forties or fifties with Graves' hyperthyroidism that later progressed to Graves' ophthalmopathy. The V and J genes are TRBV6-1 and TRBJ2-7; D is ambiguous. Sequenced sample: blood. The CDR3 bases are TGTGCCAGCAGTGAACAGGCTAGAAGCTACGAGCAGTACTTC. It is translated as CASSEQARSYEQYF.